This T cell receptor (beta chain) was recorded in a study of T cell responses to AZD1222 COVID-19 vaccine. Profiled with immunoSEQ multiplex PCR; TCRdb holds only in-frame clones, not every one. The sample consists of fewer than 200,000 clones, around 92% of them appearing once. On this clone itself: The antigen is undetermined.

Study findings and constraints: In a largely white British group with more females than males, clonal diversity was possibly underestimated. Vaccine-related CD4 TCRs covered spike, predominating at 160-218 and 743-854. Elevations in Spike-specific TCR breadth and depth followed administration of two AZD1222 doses.

This CDR3 is 12 amino acids long. V gave up 8 bases and J gave up 5 bases, with 10 bases separating them. Germline V gene lookup returns CDR1 ENHRY and CDR2 SYGVKD. Here the sequenced sample was peripheral blood, taken on day 0 of AZD1222 vaccination. This sequence joins TRBV10-3 and TRBJ2-1; D is ambiguous. This receptor was obtained from an adult in good health. CDR3 nucleotides: TGTGCCATCGCCAAAAATAACAATGAGCAGTTCTTC. Translating gives CAIAKNNNEQFF.